The rows below give T cell receptor beta chains drawn from one sample of a study of cytomegalovirus exposure and HLA in healthy donors. Clones were sequenced by immunoSEQ multiplex PCR, and TCRdb holds only the in-frame ones, with some missing. The sample records roughly 170,000 clones, more than 65% being singletons. The specimen sequenced was PBMCs. These receptors were taken from a girl aged 2-9 years in good health and CMV-seropositive. Both conserved end residues are part of each CDR3. D genes are given only for firm matches. Some rows have no size entry. The others give once, few or many, or a class for an expanded clone.

- - TRBJ1-3 TRBV29-1 16 TGCAGCGTTGAGGCCCCCGGCGGAGCGCCTGGAAACACCATATATTTT CSVEAPGGAPGNTIYF
- - TRBJ1-4 TRBV5-4 14 TGTGCCAGCAGCTACCCCGGAGACCATGAAAAACTGTTTTTT CASSYPGDHEKLFF
- - TRBJ2-6 TRBV5-1 18 TGCGCCAGCAGCTTGGAGTTCCACGCAGGCTCTGGGGCCAACGTCCTGACTTTC CASSLEFHAGSGANVLTF
TRBD2 - TRBJ2-1 TRBV7-8 17 TGTGCCAGCAGCTTAGAGAATAGCGGGAGGTCTCACAATGAGCAGTTCTTC CASSLENSGRSHNEQFF
TRBD2 - TRBJ2-1 TRBV28 19 TGTGCCAGCAGTTTAAATATTCTAGCGGGAAGGGAAGCCCTTGGTGAGCAGTTCTTC CASSLNILAGREALGEQFF
- - TRBJ2-2 TRBV5-1 17 TGCGCCAGCAGCTTCCCTTTAAGGGGCAGGAACACCGGGGAGCTGTTTTTT CASSFPLRGRNTGELFF
TRBD1 - TRBJ1-2 TRBV19 16 TGTGCCAGTAGTATGGACGACAGGGGGTTTAGGTATGGCTACACCTTC CASSMDDRGFRYGYTF
TRBD2 - TRBJ2-1 TRBV10-2 12 TGCGCCATCAAAGTACTAGCGGATGAGCAGTTCTTC CAIKVLADEQFF
TRBD1 - TRBJ2-7 TRBV5-1 15 TGCGCCAGCAGCTTTGAGACAGGGGGGACCTACGAGCAGTACTTC CASSFETGGTYEQYF
TRBD1 - TRBJ2-2 TRBV5-1 17 TGCGCCAGCAGCCCGGGTCACCAGGGGGCTGGAACCGGGGAGCTGTTTTTT CASSPGHQGAGTGELFF
- - TRBJ2-5 TRBV5-5 14 TGTGCCAGCAGCTTATTGTCAGTTCAAGAGACCCAGTACTTC CASSLLSVQETQYF
- - TRBJ1-5 TRBV28 19 TGTGCCAGCAGTTTCGTTTGGACAGCGACTATGAATAGCAATCAGCCCCAGCATTTT CASSFVWTATMNSNQPQHF
- - TRBJ1-1 TRBV15 12 TGTGCCACCAGCACGGGACATTGGGAAGCTTTCTTT CATSTGHWEAFF
- - TRBJ2-7 TRBV5-1 9 TGCGCCAGCAGCTTTGGGGGGAACTTC CASSFGGNF
- few TRBJ1-3 TRBV5-1 14 TGCGCCAGCTCACCTTTATCGAGCTCCAACACCATATATTTT CASSPLSSSNTIYF
- - TRBJ1-1 TRBV6-5 14 TGTGCCAGCAGTTACTCGAGTCAGGGGACTGAAGCTTTCTTT CASSYSSQGTEAFF
TRBD1 few TRBJ1-1 TRBV25-1 16 TGTGCCAGCAGGGGATTCTACAGGGGGCGGGGCGCTGAAGCTTTCTTT CASRGFYRGRGAEAFF
- - TRBJ1-6 TRBV19 15 TGTGCCAGTAGTATCCGGCAGGGAACTAATTCACCCCTCCACTTT CASSIRQGTNSPLHF